The 26 T cell receptor beta chains presented below share a single source sample, sequenced in a study of breast tumors, draining lymph nodes, adjacent tissues. TCRdb reprocessed the multiplex PCR reads with MiXCR, giving one entry per CDR3 protein. The sample includes 130,000 or so distinct CDR3 sequences, around a third of them seen just once. The lymph nodes were axillary draining lymph nodes from breast cancer patients. Sequenced: axillary lymph node tissue. These receptors were taken from a female donor with breast cancer. Some clones in this sample may be carry-over from other donors' samples.

Concerning this clonotype: A read error may be the cause here, since a much bigger clone is one base away. The V and J genes are TRBV4-3 and TRBJ2-7; tentative D call: TRBD2 (5 bases). Germline V gene sequence: CDR1 LGHNA, CDR2 YSLEER. CDR3 length: 15 residues. CDR3 in amino acids: CARLDDMERPYGQYV. For the CDR3, the DNA is TGCGCCAGACTAGACGATATGGAGCGGCCCTACGGGCAGTACGTC.

The V and J genes are TRBV7-9 and TRBJ2-5, with no clear D. The CDR3 covers 12 residues. The V end lost 5 bases, the J end lost 5 bases, and 9 bases lay between the germline ends. The germline V gene has CDR1 SEHNR and CDR2 FQNEAQ (reference sequence). The CDR3 coding sequence is TGTGCCAGCAGCAAAGATTTTGAGACCCAGTACTTC. Encoded protein: CASSKDFETQYF.

This clonotype was found a few times. One base away lies a much larger clone, so this may be a sequencing read error. The chain uses TRBV6-5 and TRBJ2-1; TRBD1 might be the D (6 bases). The CDR3 loop spans 14 amino acids. Germline V gives CDR1 MNHEY, CDR2 SVGAGI. V was shortened by 2 bases and J by 8 bases, with 13 bases between the two germline ends. This CDR3 reads CASSYQSGVDEQFF. CDR3 in DNA: TGTGCCAGCAGTTACCAATCAGGGGTGGATGAGCAGTTCTTC.

This clonotype appeared once. The rearrangement links TRBV12-3 or TRBV12-4 to TRBJ2-3; 12 nucleotides align to TRBD2. Losses at the gene ends were 7 bases for V and 2 bases for J; bases not matched to a gene: 7. The CDR3 length is 16 residues. CDR3 sequence (DNA): TGTGCCAGCAAACGCCGACTAGCGGGGGACACAGATACGCAGTATTTT. The encoded protein is CASKRRLAGDTDTQYF.

This clonotype was recorded many times. The chain carries TRBV6-5 and TRBJ2-5, with no clear D. Trimming took 2 bases from V and 0 from J, leaving 13 bases between them. The CDR3 has 16 amino acids. Germline-derived CDR1 and CDR2 are MNHEY and SVGAGI. CDR3 region: CASSYQNSEYQETQYF. Written as DNA, the CDR3 is TGTGCCAGCAGTTACCAGAACTCAGAGTACCAAGAGACCCAGTACTTC.

This clonotype was counted many times. V gene TRBV11-2 combines with J gene TRBJ2-5; D not certain. CDR1 and CDR2 from the germline V gene are SGHAT and FQNNGV. Trimming left V 1 base short and J 5 bases short, with 5 bases between. The CDR3 consists of 12 residues. The CDR3: CASSLGRETQYF. The CDR3 DNA reads as TGTGCCAGCAGCTTAGGTCGGGAGACCCAGTACTTC.

This clonotype was counted at least ten times. This rearrangement joins TRBV30 to TRBJ1-3; D call uncertain. Per the germline V gene, CDR1 is GTSNPN and CDR2 is SVGIG (reference sequence). Trimming cost V 2 bases and J 0 bases, with 11 bases left between them. The CDR3 is 15 amino acids. In DNA form, the CDR3 reads TGTGCCTGGAGTACCAAGGACTTCTCTGGAAACACCATATATTTT. Translated, it gives CAWSTKDFSGNTIYF.

The rearrangement links TRBV29-1 to TRBJ2-7, with D possibly matching TRBD2 (6 bases). Trimming shortened V by 6 bases and J by 2 bases, and 14 bases separated the two germline ends. Germline CDR1 reads SQVTM; CDR2 reads ANQGSEA. The CDR3 has 13 residues. The CDR3 DNA sequence: TGCAGCGTCAGCCGAACGGGGGCCTACGAGCAGTACTTC. Its translation is CSVSRTGAYEQYF.

This chain links TRBV28 with TRBJ2-1, with D perhaps TRBD1 (5 bases). V was clipped by 6 bases and J by 5 bases, with 17 bases between them. Germline V gives CDR1 MDHEN, CDR2 SYDVKM. This CDR3 contains 15 residues. The CDR3 here is CASRLGQISNNEQFF. The CDR3 DNA is TGTGCCAGCAGATTGGGGCAGATATCAAACAATGAGCAGTTCTTC.

V and J are TRBV6-5 and TRBJ1-1; TRBD1 might be the D (6 bases). CDR3 length: 14 residues. The germline V gene encodes CDR1 MNHEY and CDR2 SVGAGI. V lost 2 bases and J lost 3, with 10 bases in between. The CDR3 DNA follows: TGTGCCAGCAGTTACGGGGGCCTGGACACTGAAGCTTTCTTT. Its translation: CASSYGGLDTEAFF.

This clonotype occurred many times. The J gene is TRBJ2-5, the V gene TRBV7-2, with a possible D match to TRBD2 (6 bases). The germline V gene encodes CDR1 SGHTA and CDR2 FQGNSA. Deletions cut 5 bases from V and 3 bases from J, with 16 bases between. This CDR3 has 15 amino acids. DNA of the CDR3: TGTGCCAGCAGCCTAAACGGACGGAGGGAAGAGACCCAGTACTTC. Translating gives CASSLNGRREETQYF.

On this clonotype itself: This may come from a read error, since a much larger clone is one base off. The rearrangement uses TRBV6-1 and TRBJ2-1; maybe TRBD2 (5 bases). Germline-derived CDR1 and CDR2 are MNHNS and SASEGT. CDR3 length: 15 amino acids. V lost 5 bases and J lost 6, with 17 bases in between. CDR3 DNA sequence: TGTGCCAGCAGTTACTCGAGAGGGTCTAGCAATGAGCAGTTCTTC. Translation: CASSYSRGSSNEQFF.

This clonotype was found many times. This chain uses TRBV9 with TRBJ2-2; 11 bases are a match to TRBD1. In germline, CDR1 is SGDLS, CDR2 YYNGEE. The junction had 8 bases not matched to a gene; V was cut back by 4 bases and J by 6 bases. This CDR3 is built from 16 residues. Here the CDR3 reads CASSPRDRGWSGELFF. CDR3 DNA sequence: TGTGCCAGCAGCCCACGGGACAGGGGGTGGTCCGGGGAGCTGTTTTTT. Variable domain in full (rest from reference TRBV9 and TRBJ2-2): DSGVTQTPKHLITATGQRVTLRCSPRSGDLSVYWYQQSLDQGLQFLIQYYNGEERAKGNILERFSAQQFPDLHSELNLSSLELGDSALYFCASSPRDRGWSGELFFGEGSRLTVL.

This clonotype was seen at least ten times. Germline and junction disagree at one end, which may indicate a read error. The V gene is TRBV19, the J gene TRBJ1-2; 7 bases match TRBD1. The germline CDR1 and CDR2 sequences are LNHDA and SQIVND (reference sequence). CDR3 size: 14 residues. CDR3 DNA sequence: TGTGCCAGCAGTATGAGGGACAGTAACTATGGCTACACCTTC. It is translated as CASSMRDSNYGYTF.

In this sample, this clonotype turned up many times. The chain couples TRBV29-1 to TRBJ1-2; TRBD1 matches 10 bases. The length of the CDR3 is 14 residues. Germline V gene data show CDR1 as SQVTM and CDR2 as ANQGSEA. Unmatched junction bases numbered 12, after V lost 7 bases and J lost 7 bases. CDR3 DNA sequence: TGCAGCGCGACCGGACAGGGGGGTTCGGGTGGCTACACCTTC. Encoded protein: CSATGQGGSGGYTF.

This clonotype was counted ten times or more. This chain joins TRBV6-6 and TRBJ2-7; tentatively, D is TRBD1 (7 bases). CDR3 length: 14 amino acids. The germline V gene has CDR1 MNHNY and CDR2 SVGAGI (reference sequence). The V end lost 5 bases, the J end lost 3 bases, and 14 bases lay between the germline ends. The CDR3 nucleotides read TGTGCCAGCAGTGGGCGGGACAGAGACTACGAGCAGTACGTC. This translates into CASSGRDRDYEQYV.

This clonotype was observed many times. J is TRBJ2-5 and V is TRBV3-1; 8 bases fit TRBD1. This CDR3 contains 15 residues. V shed 4 bases, J shed 5 bases, and the junction held 9 bases outside the gene matches. The V gene's germline CDR1 is LGHDT and CDR2 YNNKEL (reference sequence). Here the CDR3 reads CASSRTGTGGETQYF. As DNA, the CDR3 is TGTGCCAGCAGCCGTACCGGGACAGGTGGGGAGACCCAGTACTTC.

This clonotype was found many times. This chain joins TRBV19 and TRBJ1-5, with 12 bases matching TRBD1. The germline CDR1 and CDR2 sequences are LNHDA and SQIVND (reference sequence). The CDR3 is 17 amino acids. V was clipped by 4 bases and J by 4 bases; unmatched bases: 8. As DNA, the CDR3 is TGTGCCAGTAGTAACCAAAGGGACAGGGGGCGGAATCAGCCCCAGCATTTT. This encodes CASSNQRDRGRNQPQHF. Full variable domain (outside the CDR3, taken from reference TRBV19 and TRBJ1-5): DGGITQSPKYLFRKEGQNVTLSCEQNLNHDAMYWYRQDPGQGLRLIYYSQIVNDFQKGDIAEGYSVSREKKESFPLTVTSAQKNPTAFYLCASSNQRDRGRNQPQHFGDGTRLSIL.

In its sample, this clonotype was seen many times. The J gene is TRBJ2-4, the V gene TRBV4-3, with 8 bases identical to TRBD1. Germline V gene sequence: CDR1 LGHNA, CDR2 YSLEER. The CDR3 is 16 amino acids. Trimming at V came to 0 bases and at J to 5 bases, leaving 6 bases not matched to a gene. In nucleotides, the CDR3 is TGCGCCAGCAGCCAAGAAGTCAGGGGGCGCGAAAACATTCAGTACTTC. This gives the protein CASSQEVRGRENIQYF.

As regards this clonotype: The final CDR3 position lacks the conserved phenylalanine or tryptophan, pointing to a likely read error. The V and J genes are TRBV7-3 and TRBJ1-6, with D unclear. Trimming cost V 5 bases and J 0 bases, with 8 bases left between them. The V gene's germline CDR1 is SGHTA and CDR2 FQGTGA. CDR3 length: 15 residues. In DNA, the CDR3 is TGTGCCAGCAGCGACAAGAGCTCCTATAATTCACCCCTCCACCTT. It specifies CASSDKSSYNSPLHL.

This clonotype occurred many times. V is TRBV12-3 or TRBV12-4 and J is TRBJ1-2; no firm D call. This CDR3 is built from 12 residues. V was pared by 3 bases and J by 8 bases, with 10 bases between. CDR3 DNA: TGTGCCAGCAGTTTCTCGGGCGCGGGCTACACCTTC. Its translation: CASSFSGAGYTF.

The table lists this clonotype with a count of one. The chain joins TRBV20-1 to TRBJ2-5; TRBD2 matches 12 bases. This CDR3 has 16 amino acids. The germline V gene encodes CDR1 DFQATT and CDR2 SNEGSKA (reference sequence). Trimming cost V 6 bases and J 5 bases; bases outside gene matches: 13. CDR3 sequence reads: CSAGPLTSGSQETQYF. The CDR3 DNA reads TGCAGTGCGGGGCCCTTGACTAGCGGGAGTCAGGAGACCCAGTACTTC.

With regard to this clonotype: Since the CDR3 does not end with the conserved phenylalanine or tryptophan, this likely comes from a read error. The V gene is TRBV10-3, the J gene TRBJ1-5; 9 bases fit TRBD1. The CDR3 is 13 residues long. The germline CDR1 and CDR2 sequences are ENHRY and SYGVKD. V lost 6 bases and J lost 4; bases outside the gene matches: 1. The CDR3 loop is CAIRDRGNQPQHL. The CDR3 region has the DNA TGTGCCATCAGAGACAGGGGGAATCAGCCCCAGCATTTG.

This clonotype came up once. The V and J genes are TRBV6-5 and TRBJ2-3; D possibly corresponds to TRBD2 (5 bases). The CDR3 is 13 amino acids. Germline V gene lookup returns CDR1 MNHEY and CDR2 SVGAGI. Trimming pared 6 bases from V and 4 bases from J, leaving 11 bases between. The CDR3 here is CASRHGGSDTQYF. The CDR3 bases are TGTGCCAGCAGACATGGCGGGTCAGATACGCAGTATTTT.

This clonotype has ten or more counts. A much more abundant neighbour one base away suggests this may be a read error. The rearrangement uses TRBV11-2 and TRBJ1-6; no firm D call. The V gene's germline CDR1 is SGHAT and CDR2 FQNNGV. The CDR3 totals 15 residues. The ends were cut back, 2 bases at V and 11 bases at J, with 16 bases in the middle. CDR3 sequence reads: CASSLSSKALAPLHF. In nucleotides, the CDR3 is TGTGCCAGCAGCTTAAGTAGTAAGGCCCTCGCACCCCTCCACTTT.

The V gene is TRBV9, the J gene TRBJ1-2, with D possibly TRBD1 on 6 matching bases. The CDR3 length is 11 residues. The V gene's germline CDR1 is SGDLS and CDR2 YYNGEE. The CDR3 region is CASPQGWGYTF. The CDR3 coding sequence is TGTGCTAGCCCACAGGGTTGGGGCTACACCTTC.